These 6 T cell receptor beta chains were sequenced from one sample in a study of cytomegalovirus exposure and HLA in healthy donors. With 60 Vbeta and 13 Jbeta primers, the PCR was carried out. Data came from immunoSEQ multiplex PCR; TCRdb stores just in-frame clones and leaves some out. The data show about 93,000 clones, with around 77% seen just once and approximately 7.5% held by the top ten. The specimen sequenced was PBMCs. Receptor source: a man aged 25-45 years in good health and CMV-seronegative.

This clone appeared a single time. The chain employs TRBV19 and TRBJ2-7; D is perhaps TRBD1 (6 bases). CDR1 is LNHDA, CDR2 SQIVND, per germline (reference sequence). CDR3 length: 11 residues. V lost 4 bases to trimming and J lost 5 bases, with 6 bases between them. CDR3 region: CASSTGDEQYF. Written as DNA, the CDR3 is TGTGCCAGTAGTACAGGGGACGAGCAGTACTTC. The full variable domain, with the rest looked up from reference TRBV19 and TRBJ2-7, is DGGITQSPKYLFRKEGQNVTLSCEQNLNHDAMYWYRQDPGQGLRLIYYSQIVNDFQKGDIAEGYSVSREKKESFPLTVTSAQKNPTAFYLCASSTGDEQYFGPGTRLTVT.

The rearrangement links TRBV2 to TRBJ1-2; TRBD1 might be the D (5 bases). The CDR3 has 14 residues. Trimming stripped 5 bases from V and 1 base from J, with 11 bases between. The germline gives CDR1 SNHLY, CDR2 FYNNEI. CDR3 sequence reads: CASSKTVNNYGYTF. The CDR3 region has the DNA TGTGCCAGCAGTAAGACAGTTAATAACTATGGCTACACCTTC.

The gene calls are TRBV5-6 and TRBJ1-5; possible D gene TRBD1, 6 bases. Trimming removed 2 bases from V and 4 bases from J, with 7 bases in between. CDR1 and CDR2 from the germline V gene are SGHDT and YYEEEE. CDR3 length: 13 amino acids. This chain's CDR3 is CASSFTGNQPQHF. DNA for the CDR3: TGTGCCAGCAGCTTCACAGGGAATCAGCCCCAGCATTTT.

Turning to this clone: The same CDR3 is also encoded by other DNA sequences in this sample. V usage is TRBV2 and J usage is TRBJ2-1, with TRBD2 matching over 9 bases. The length of the CDR3 is 18 residues. Germline CDR1 is SNHLY and CDR2 is FYNNEI. J gave up 1 base and V 4 bases, and 11 bases lay outside the gene matches. The CDR3 loop reads CASSASAGGFVSYNEQFF. In DNA, the CDR3 is TGTGCCAGCAGTGCCTCGGCGGGAGGGTTTGTGTCCTACAATGAGCAGTTCTTC.

The chain combines TRBV28 with TRBJ2-7; a weak D match, TRBD2 (6 bases). The CDR3 runs 15 residues. The V end was cut by 6 bases, the J end by 4 bases, with 19 bases between. CDR1 and CDR2 from the germline V gene are MDHEN and SYDVKM. The CDR3 reads CASRQAGRGIYEQYF. In nucleotides, the CDR3 is TGTGCCAGCAGGCAGGCGGGCCGCGGGATATACGAGCAGTACTTC.

J is TRBJ1-5 and V is TRBV5-8, with D possibly TRBD1 on 6 matching bases. The CDR3 contains 14 residues. With 5 bases removed from V and 7 bases from J, the gap between germline ends came to 16 bases. CDR1 is SGHTS and CDR2 is YDEGEE in the germline V gene. Here the CDR3 DNA reads TGTGCCAGCAGGGGACGACAGGCCCAACAGCCCCAGCATTTT. Amino acid sequence: CASRGRQAQQPQHF. Supplemented by reference TRBV5-8 and TRBJ1-5, the full variable domain reads EAGVTQSPTHLIKTRGQQATLRCSPISGHTSVYWYQQALGLGLQFLLWYDEGEERNRGNFPPRFSGRQFPNYSSELNVNALELEDSALYLCASRGRQAQQPQHFGDGTRLSIL.